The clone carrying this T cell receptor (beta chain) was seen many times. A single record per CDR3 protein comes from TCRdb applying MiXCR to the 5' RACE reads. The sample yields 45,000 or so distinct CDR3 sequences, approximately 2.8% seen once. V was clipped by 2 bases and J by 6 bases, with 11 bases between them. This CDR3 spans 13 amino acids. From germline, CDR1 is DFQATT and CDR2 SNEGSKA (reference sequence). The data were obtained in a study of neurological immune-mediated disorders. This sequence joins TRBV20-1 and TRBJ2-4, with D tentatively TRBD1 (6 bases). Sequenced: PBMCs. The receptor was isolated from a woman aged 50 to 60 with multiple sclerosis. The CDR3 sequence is CSARPPGANIQYF. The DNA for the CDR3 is TGCAGTGCTAGACCCCCAGGGGCAAACATTCAGTACTTC.